This T cell receptor (beta chain) was sequenced in a study of T cells in localized non-small cell lung cancer. Study-wide results and limits: For the top 100 tumor clones, a median roughly 53 also appeared in adjacent lung. Higher adjacent-lung clonality was associated with shorter survival. Of the tissues analyzed, uninvolved adjacent lung showed maximal T cell clonality, greater than tumor.

Looked up from germline, CDR1 is LNHDA and CDR2 is SQIVND (reference sequence). V was cut by 7 bases and J by 4 bases, with 13 bases left in between. This CDR3 is built from 13 residues. The assay was immunoSEQ multiplex PCR, and TCRdb's table has in-frame clones only and misses some. The table shows around 3,500 clones, with approximately 25% occurring only once. Worth noting for this clone: Its antigen is not known.

The TCR originated in a woman aged 40-70 years with stage I lung adenocarcinoma. Sequencing used lung tumor tissue, obtained before any cancer treatment. V usage is TRBV19 and J usage is TRBJ1-2; D is possibly TRBD1 (5 bases). In DNA, the CDR3 is TGTGCCAGTAACCCGGCGGGGGGCTATGGCTACACCTTC. Its protein is CASNPAGGYGYTF.